This entry lists 31 T cell receptor beta chains sequenced from one sample in a study of blood T cell repertoires in COVID-19. Clones were sequenced by immunoSEQ multiplex PCR, and TCRdb holds only the in-frame ones, with some missing. The sample contains a few hundred thousand clones, around 88% of which appear only once. Sequenced material: peripheral blood. Every receptor here comes from a young woman with COVID-19, enrolled during active disease.

The rearrangement joins TRBV3-1 (or the pseudogene TRBV3-2) to TRBJ2-1; TRBD2 matches 12 bases. Germline CDR1 reads LGHDT; CDR2 reads YNNKEL (reference sequence). CDR3 size: 19 residues. Trimming took 1 base from V and 1 from J; bases not matched to a gene: 8. The CDR3 region is CASSQGLAGAVRSYNEQFF. For the CDR3, the DNA is TGTGCCAGCAGCCAAGGACTAGCGGGGGCCGTTAGATCCTACAATGAGCAGTTCTTC.

The rearrangement uses TRBV5-1 and TRBJ1-2; no reliable D call. Germline V gene sequence: CDR1 SGHRS, CDR2 YFSETQ. The CDR3 is 15 residues long. The V and J ends lost 0 bases and 4 bases respectively, with 13 bases between them. The CDR3: CASSLARGSGYGYTF. For the CDR3, the DNA is TGCGCCAGCAGCTTGGCCAGAGGCTCGGGCTATGGCTACACCTTC.

A note on this clone: This same CDR3 is encoded by further DNA sequences in the sample. V usage is TRBV5-5 and J usage is TRBJ2-7; TRBD1 might be the D (5 bases). The germline V gene has CDR1 SGHKS and CDR2 YYEKEE (reference sequence). The V end lost 0 bases, the J end lost 0 bases, and 7 bases lay between the germline ends. The CDR3 has 14 amino acids. CDR3 protein: CASSLGQGSYEQYF. The CDR3 DNA sequence: TGTGCCAGCAGCTTGGGGCAGGGCTCCTACGAGCAGTACTTC.

This chain uses TRBV30 with TRBJ1-6; tentative D call: TRBD1 (6 bases). The V and J ends lost 0 bases and 6 bases respectively, with 15 bases between them. CDR3 size: 16 residues. Germline CDR1 and CDR2: GTSNPN and SVGIG (reference sequence). The CDR3, as DNA: TGTGCCTGGAGTGTAACTGGGGGCGCGCGTAATTCACCCCTCCACTTT. It specifies CAWSVTGGARNSPLHF.

This clone appeared a single time. CDR3 sequence reads: CASSLPLVSGGSSTYEQYV. CDR3 in DNA: TGTGCCAGCAGCTTACCCCTCGTTAGCGGGGGGTCTTCTACCTACGAGCAGTACGTC. This chain connects TRBV11-2 to TRBJ2-7; 10 bases match TRBD2. Germline CDR1 reads SGHAT; CDR2 reads FQNNGV. V was clipped by 2 bases and J by 2 bases; unmatched bases: 15. The CDR3 spans 19 residues.

V is TRBV6-6 and J is TRBJ1-3, with D unclear. The germline V gene encodes CDR1 MNHNY and CDR2 SVGAGI (reference sequence). Trimming removed 6 bases at V and 1 base at J, with 22 bases between. CDR3 length: 18 residues. CDR3 sequence: CASSRGAFNVPSGNTIYF. CDR3 sequence (DNA): TGTGCCAGCAGCCGAGGAGCCTTCAATGTCCCATCTGGAAACACCATATATTTT.

V and J are TRBV28 and TRBJ1-2, with D perhaps TRBD1 (5 bases). Trimming pared 4 bases from V and 4 bases from J, leaving 16 bases between. This CDR3 contains 15 residues. The V gene's germline CDR1 is MDHEN and CDR2 SYDVKM. Written as DNA, the CDR3 is TGTGCCAGCAGTTCCCCCGGGACTTCTTTCTATGGCTACACCTTC. Translation: CASSSPGTSFYGYTF.

The J gene is TRBJ2-3, the V gene TRBV6-2 or TRBV6-3, with TRBD2 matching 11 bases. V was clipped by 6 bases and J by 2 bases; unmatched bases: 10. The CDR3 is made up of 17 amino acids. CDR1 and CDR2 from the germline V gene are MNHEY and SVGEGT. In DNA form, the CDR3 reads TGTGCCAGCAGCCCTTCGACTAGCGGGGCCCTCACAGATACGCAGTATTTT. Protein: CASSPSTSGALTDTQYF.

CDR3 sequence (DNA): TGTGCCAGCAGCTTAGTACAGATCAACACTGAAGCTTTCTTT. Translation: CASSLVQINTEAFF. This chain joins TRBV7-6 and TRBJ1-1, with D hard to call. The germline V and J ends were trimmed by 1 base and 2 bases, with 8 bases remaining between them. The CDR3 runs to 14 residues. CDR1 is SGHVS, CDR2 FNYEAQ, per germline.

The V call is TRBV7-2, the J call TRBJ1-2, with 7 bases aligning to TRBD1. The CDR3 has 14 amino acids. With V trimmed by 1 base and J by 4 bases, 3 bases remained unmatched. In germline, CDR1 is SGHTA, CDR2 FQGNSA. Here the CDR3 reads CASSLVAGGYGYTF. The CDR3 DNA reads TGTGCCAGCAGCTTAGTGGCAGGGGGCTATGGCTACACCTTC.

The chain joins TRBV6-5 to TRBJ2-7, with 7 bases that match TRBD2. The ends lost 8 bases at V and 0 bases at J; junction bases unmatched: 10. Germline CDR1 is MNHEY and CDR2 is SVGAGI. The CDR3 runs 15 residues. DNA of the CDR3: TGTGCCAGCGGCCGGGGGAGGACTAGCTCCTACGAGCAGTACGTC. Translation gives CASGRGRTSSYEQYV.

The gene calls are TRBV9 and TRBJ2-7; 8 nucleotides align to TRBD2. The CDR3 spans 14 residues. V dropped 2 bases and J dropped 6; count of bases not matched to a gene: 7. Germline V gene data show CDR1 as SGDLS and CDR2 as YYNGEE. This CDR3 is CASSVRYGGGEQYF. CDR3 nucleotides: TGTGCCAGCAGCGTCCGCTACGGGGGGGGCGAGCAGTACTTC.

This clone has a single count. The chain joins TRBV7-9 to TRBJ1-2; D ambiguous. The CDR3 spans 12 residues. CDR1 and CDR2 (germline): SEHNR, FQNEAQ (reference sequence). Trimming removed 2 bases from V and 7 bases from J, with 8 bases in between. CDR3 loop: CASSLLLSGYTF. The CDR3 DNA sequence: TGTGCCAGCAGCTTACTTCTTTCTGGCTACACCTTC.

The CDR3 DNA reads TGTGCCAGTAGTAACGAACGGTCAAATTCACCCCTCCACTTT. It codes for CASSNERSNSPLHF. The rearrangement links TRBV19 to TRBJ1-6; D is uncertain. With 4 bases removed from V and 7 bases from J, the gap between germline ends came to 11 bases. Germline values: CDR1 LNHDA, CDR2 SQIVND (reference sequence). The CDR3 extends over 14 amino acids. Full variable domain (outside the CDR3, taken from reference TRBV19 and TRBJ1-6): DGGITQSPKYLFRKEGQNVTLSCEQNLNHDAMYWYRQDPGQGLRLIYYSQIVNDFQKGDIAEGYSVSREKKESFPLTVTSAQKNPTAFYLCASSNERSNSPLHFGNGTRLTVT.

V and J are TRBV19 and TRBJ1-4; unclear D gene. This CDR3 is built from 15 residues. Per germline, CDR1 LNHDA and CDR2 SQIVND (reference sequence). V lost 7 bases and J lost 0, with 12 bases in between. For the CDR3, the DNA is TGTGCCAGTAAGGGCGGGATGGCAACTAATGAAAAACTGTTTTTT. It translates to CASKGGMATNEKLFF. Full variable domain (outside the CDR3, taken from reference TRBV19 and TRBJ1-4): DGGITQSPKYLFRKEGQNVTLSCEQNLNHDAMYWYRQDPGQGLRLIYYSQIVNDFQKGDIAEGYSVSREKKESFPLTVTSAQKNPTAFYLCASKGGMATNEKLFFGSGTQLSVL.

CDR3 protein: CASRYPREGTGNTIYF. The CDR3 DNA reads TGTGCAAGTCGCTACCCGAGGGAAGGAACTGGAAACACCATATATTTT. The chain recombines TRBV12-2 with TRBJ1-3. TRBV12-2 is shown as a pseudogene. This CDR3 spans 16 amino acids.

A few counts support this clone. The CDR3: CAIGTDGSYEQYF. The CDR3 DNA reads as TGTGCTATCGGGACAGATGGGTCCTACGAGCAGTACTTC. This sequence joins TRBV10-3 and TRBJ2-7, with 7 bases fitting TRBD1. CDR1 and CDR2 from the germline V gene are ENHRY and SYGVKD. The CDR3 covers 13 residues.

The chain links TRBV2 to TRBJ2-3; 10 bases match TRBD1. CDR1 and CDR2 from the germline V gene are SNHLY and FYNNEI. The CDR3 totals 14 residues. Losses at the gene ends were 10 bases for V and 7 bases for J; bases not matched to a gene: 11. The CDR3 loop is CATRGGTGVHTQYF. As DNA, the CDR3 is TGTGCCACCAGGGGAGGGACAGGGGTACATACGCAGTATTTT.

The chain employs TRBV5-3 and TRBJ2-5; 12 nucleotides agree with TRBD2. TRBV5-3 is an ORF, and what it does is uncertain. The V segment lost 1 base and the J segment 5 bases; nucleotides outside the gene matches: 9. This CDR3 has 17 residues. CDR3 loop: CARSLTASGGAGETQYF. CDR3 bases: TGTGCCAGAAGCTTGACGGCTAGCGGGGGGGCCGGGGAGACCCAGTACTTC.

This chain connects TRBV15 to TRBJ2-1; 9 nucleotides align to TRBD2. This CDR3 contains 16 residues. Germline CDR1 reads LNHNV; CDR2 reads YYDKDF (reference sequence). Trimming took 5 bases from V and 10 from J; bases not matched to a gene: 15. This CDR3 is CATSFGSGGPLSEQFF. Here the CDR3 DNA reads TGTGCCACCAGCTTCGGTAGCGGGGGCCCCCTCTCGGAGCAGTTCTTC.

The V call is TRBV5-4, the J call TRBJ2-1; 9 bases match TRBD2. V lost 0 bases to trimming and J lost 4 bases; unmatched junction nucleotides: 8. This CDR3 region has 17 residues. CDR1 and CDR2 (germline): SGHNT, YYREEE (reference sequence). The CDR3 spells CASSLGGGGAAYNEQFF. CDR3 DNA: TGTGCCAGCAGCTTGGGTGGCGGGGGGGCCGCTTACAATGAGCAGTTCTTC.

This rearrangement joins TRBV5-1 to TRBJ1-3; D unresolved. The CDR3 loop spans 15 amino acids. The V end lost 1 base, the J end lost 0 bases, and 8 bases lay between the germline ends. Per germline, CDR1 SGHRS and CDR2 YFSETQ. CDR3 nucleotides: TGCGCCAGCAGCTTGAGCGGTAACTCTGGAAACACCATATATTTT. Translating it yields CASSLSGNSGNTIYF.

The rearrangement joins TRBV2 to TRBJ1-2; 9 bases are a match to TRBD1. The V gene end was trimmed by 5 bases and the J gene end by 2 bases; junction bases not matched to a gene: 15. The CDR3 length is 18 residues. The germline V gene has CDR1 SNHLY and CDR2 FYNNEI. This chain's CDR3 is CASSPPGTGPFQNYGYTF. For the CDR3, the DNA is TGTGCCAGCAGTCCCCCCGGGACAGGGCCGTTCCAAAACTATGGCTACACCTTC.

The chain employs TRBV6-5 and TRBJ2-5; D is possibly TRBD2 (5 bases). This CDR3 is 15 amino acids long. V was cut by 3 bases and J by 3 bases, with 14 bases left in between. Germline V CDR1 and CDR2: MNHEY, SVGAGI. DNA of the CDR3: TGTGCCAGCAGTTATATGGAAACTAGTAAAGAGACCCAGTACTTC. Translation: CASSYMETSKETQYF.

The CDR3 region is CASRDQGFRTEAFF. Written as DNA, the CDR3 is TGTGCCAGCAGAGACCAGGGGTTTAGGACTGAAGCTTTCTTT. The chain uses TRBV3-1 (or the pseudogene TRBV3-2) and TRBJ1-1; possible D gene TRBD1, 6 bases. Germline-derived CDR1 and CDR2 are LGHDT and YNNKEL (reference sequence). The length of the CDR3 is 14 residues. With 6 bases removed from V and 5 bases from J, the gap between germline ends came to 16 bases.

The gene calls are TRBV29-1 and TRBJ2-3; D is perhaps TRBD1 (6 bases). The CDR3 runs to 15 residues. Germline V gene sequence: CDR1 SQVTM, CDR2 ANQGSEA. Deletions cut 4 bases from V and 3 bases from J, with 17 bases between. CDR3 in DNA: TGCAGCGTTGGAACCGACAGGCAGTGGACAGATACGCAGTATTTT. It yields the protein CSVGTDRQWTDTQYF.

The chain uses TRBV2 and TRBJ2-5, with a tentative D call TRBD1 (5 bases). The CDR3 is 14 residues long. Germline V lookup: CDR1 SNHLY, CDR2 FYNNEI. V was pared by 1 base and J by 0 bases, with 6 bases between. CDR3 DNA sequence: TGTGCCAGCAGTGAAGGGACAAACCAAGAGACCCAGTACTTC. This encodes CASSEGTNQETQYF.

The chain recombines TRBV6-5 with TRBJ1-2; 7 bases map to TRBD1. Trimming at V came to 3 bases and at J to 0 bases, leaving 4 bases not matched to a gene. The CDR3 has 15 residues. Germline CDR1 and CDR2: MNHEY and SVGAGI. In nucleotides, the CDR3 is TGTGCCAGCAGTTATGGGGGACAGTCTAACTATGGCTACACCTTC. It is translated as CASSYGGQSNYGYTF.

The chain is built from TRBV7-9 and TRBJ1-2, with 7 bases that match TRBD1. In germline, CDR1 is SEHNR, CDR2 FQNEAQ (reference sequence). The CDR3 runs 15 residues. With V trimmed by 0 bases and J by 4 bases, 5 bases remained unmatched. CDR3 region: CASSLARQGTYGYTF. Here the CDR3 DNA reads TGTGCCAGCAGCTTAGCCCGACAGGGCACCTATGGCTACACCTTC.

This chain joins TRBV6-2 or TRBV6-3 and TRBJ1-6; D perhaps matches TRBD1 (5 bases). Trimming pared 2 bases from V and 7 bases from J, leaving 12 bases between. CDR3 length: 15 residues. Per germline, CDR1 MNHEY and CDR2 SVGEGT. CDR3 coding DNA: TGTGCCAGCAGTTACATCGGCCCAGGGAATTCACCCCTCCACTTT. Residues: CASSYIGPGNSPLHF.

V is TRBV6-4 and J is TRBJ2-1; a weak D match, TRBD1 (6 bases). CDR1 is MRHNA and CDR2 is SNTAGT in the germline V gene. The V gene lost 5 bases and the J gene lost 8 bases, with 13 bases spanning the gap. The CDR3 loop spans 13 amino acids. This chain's CDR3 is CASSLEQGYEQFF. As DNA, the CDR3 is TGTGCCAGCAGTCTCGAACAGGGTTATGAGCAGTTCTTC.